This T cell receptor (beta chain) was identified during a study of blood T cell repertoires in COVID-19. Study overall: Donors in the United States, Italy and Spain gave samples during acute or convalescent COVID-19. The analysed material was cDNA or gDNA that came from T cells, B-cell-depleted T cells, or PBMCs.

Followed over time, Seattle patients had been enrolled while infection was active. Measured with immunoSEQ multiplex PCR; TCRdb has only the in-frame clones, and not every one. In the table there are a few hundred thousand clones, 88% of which are singletons. This CDR3 has 14 amino acids. V was pared by 3 bases and J by 8 bases, with 7 bases of the junction left unmatched. Per germline, CDR1 SGDLS and CDR2 YYNGEE. The sample taken for sequencing was peripheral blood. The TCR was taken from a woman in her twenties or thirties with COVID-19, enrolled during active disease. J is TRBJ1-1 and V is TRBV9, with 10 bases aligning to TRBD1. CDR3 nucleotides: TGTGCCAGCAGCGGGGGGACAGGGGCTCTCGAAGCTTTCTTT. Translating gives CASSGGTGALEAFF.